This TCR beta chain stems from a study of shared clonotypes between healthy human individuals. On the study more broadly: Sampling drew on donors who were a couple of women and a few men aged 18 to 49.

This clone has just one count. TCRdb's copy holds only in-frame clones and misses some; the assay was immunoSEQ multiplex PCR. There are 2,500,000 or so clones in the sample; approximately 94% occur only once, and 0.36% lies in the top ten. The sequence was collected from a man younger than 35 in good health. Some clones in this sample may be carry-over from other donors' samples. Sequenced sample: naive CD4+ T cells from PBMCs. The subset denotes: CD45RA+ positively selected.

The DNA for the CDR3 is TGTGCCAGCTCGCCCCGGGTCGAGGGCTATGGCTACACCTTC. Translation: CASSPRVEGYGYTF. The chain recombines TRBV18 with TRBJ1-2, with D unresolved. V shed 6 bases and J shed 4 bases, with 15 bases lying between them. This CDR3 comprises 14 residues. CDR1 is KGHSH, CDR2 LQKENI, per germline.